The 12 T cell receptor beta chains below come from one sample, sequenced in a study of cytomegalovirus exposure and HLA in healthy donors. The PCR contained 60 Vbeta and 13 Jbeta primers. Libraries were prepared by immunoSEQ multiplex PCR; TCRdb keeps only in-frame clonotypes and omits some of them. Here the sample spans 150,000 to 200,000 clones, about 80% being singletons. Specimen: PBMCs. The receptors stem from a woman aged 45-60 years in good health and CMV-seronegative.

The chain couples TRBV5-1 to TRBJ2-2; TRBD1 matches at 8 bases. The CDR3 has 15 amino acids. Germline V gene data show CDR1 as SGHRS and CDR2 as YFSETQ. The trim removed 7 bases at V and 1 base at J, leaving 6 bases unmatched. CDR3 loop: CASGSGGLNTGELFF. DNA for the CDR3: TGCGCCAGCGGGTCAGGGGGCCTGAACACCGGGGAGCTGTTTTTT.

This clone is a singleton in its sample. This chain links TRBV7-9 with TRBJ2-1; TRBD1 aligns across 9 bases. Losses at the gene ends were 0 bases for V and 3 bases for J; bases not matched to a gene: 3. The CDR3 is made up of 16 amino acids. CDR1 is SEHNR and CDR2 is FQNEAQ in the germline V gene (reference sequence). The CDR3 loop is CASSLAGGQGYNEQFF. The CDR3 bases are TGTGCCAGCAGCTTAGCAGGGGGACAGGGCTACAATGAGCAGTTCTTC.

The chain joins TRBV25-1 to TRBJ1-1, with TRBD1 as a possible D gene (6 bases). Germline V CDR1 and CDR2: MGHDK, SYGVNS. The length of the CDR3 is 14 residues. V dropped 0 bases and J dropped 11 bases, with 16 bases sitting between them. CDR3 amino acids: CASSEYTPGRGAFF. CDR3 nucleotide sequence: TGTGCCAGCAGTGAATATACCCCGGGGAGGGGGGCTTTCTTT. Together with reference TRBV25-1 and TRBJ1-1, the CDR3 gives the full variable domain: EADIYQTPRYLVIGTGKKITLECSQTMGHDKMYWYQQDPGMELHLIHYSYGVNSTEKGDLSSESTVSRIRTEHFPLTLESARPSHTSQYLCASSEYTPGRGAFFGQGTRLTVV.

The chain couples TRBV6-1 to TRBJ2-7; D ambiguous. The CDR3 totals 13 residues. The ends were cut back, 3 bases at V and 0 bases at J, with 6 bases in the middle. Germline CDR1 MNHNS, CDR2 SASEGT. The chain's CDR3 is CASSDPGSYEQYF. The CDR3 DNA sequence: TGTGCCAGCAGTGATCCGGGCTCCTACGAGCAGTACTTC.

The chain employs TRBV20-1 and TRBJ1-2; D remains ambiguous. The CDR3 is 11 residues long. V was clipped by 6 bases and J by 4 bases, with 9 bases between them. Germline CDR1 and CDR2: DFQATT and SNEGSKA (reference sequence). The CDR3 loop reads CSASVSYGYTF. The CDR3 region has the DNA TGCAGTGCATCCGTCTCCTATGGCTACACCTTC.

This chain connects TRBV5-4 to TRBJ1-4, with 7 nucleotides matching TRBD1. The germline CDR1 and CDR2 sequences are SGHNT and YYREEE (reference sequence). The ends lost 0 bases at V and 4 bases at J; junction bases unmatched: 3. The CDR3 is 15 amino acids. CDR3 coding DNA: TGTGCCAGCAGCTTGGTCAGGGGGAGTAATGAAAAACTGTTTTTT. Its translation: CASSLVRGSNEKLFF. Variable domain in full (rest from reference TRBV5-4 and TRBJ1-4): ETGVTQSPTHLIKTRGQQVTLRCSSQSGHNTVSWYQQALGQGPQFIFQYYREEENGRGNFPPRFSGLQFPNYSSELNVNALELDDSALYLCASSLVRGSNEKLFFGSGTQLSVL.

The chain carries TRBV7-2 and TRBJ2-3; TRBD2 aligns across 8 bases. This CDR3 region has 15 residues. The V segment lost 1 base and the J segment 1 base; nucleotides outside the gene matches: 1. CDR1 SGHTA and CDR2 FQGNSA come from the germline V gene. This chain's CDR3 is CASSLGRGGTDTQYF. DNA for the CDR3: TGTGCCAGCAGCTTAGGGCGGGGGGGCACAGATACGCAGTATTTT.

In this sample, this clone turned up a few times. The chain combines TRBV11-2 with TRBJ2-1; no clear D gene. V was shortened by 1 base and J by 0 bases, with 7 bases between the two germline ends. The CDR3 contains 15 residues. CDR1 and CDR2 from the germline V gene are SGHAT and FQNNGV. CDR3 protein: CASSLAASSYNEQFF. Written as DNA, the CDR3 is TGTGCCAGCAGCTTAGCAGCTAGCTCCTACAATGAGCAGTTCTTC.

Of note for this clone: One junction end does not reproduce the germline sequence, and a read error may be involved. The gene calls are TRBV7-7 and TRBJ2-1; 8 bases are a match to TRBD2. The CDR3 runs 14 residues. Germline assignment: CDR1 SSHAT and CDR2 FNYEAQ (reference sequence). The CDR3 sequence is CASSYGGANNEQFF. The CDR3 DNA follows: TGTGCTAGCAGCTACGGGGGGGCAAACAATGAGCAGTTCTTC.

The CDR3 region has the DNA TGTGCCAGCAGCTTCGGGAGGGGTAACTATGGCTACACCTTC. This codes for CASSFGRGNYGYTF. The chain joins TRBV7-2 to TRBJ1-2; perhaps TRBD1 as D (5 bases). Germline V gene data show CDR1 as SGHTA and CDR2 as FQGNSA. This CDR3 contains 14 residues. Trimming stripped 3 bases from V and 1 base from J, with 9 bases between. The whole variable domain, remainder taken from reference TRBV7-2 and TRBJ1-2, is GAGVSQSPSNKVTEKGKDVELRCDPISGHTALYWYRQSLGQGLEFLIYFQGNSAPDKSGLPSDRFSAERTGGSVSTLTIQRTQQEDSAVYLCASSFGRGNYGYTFGSGTRLTVV.

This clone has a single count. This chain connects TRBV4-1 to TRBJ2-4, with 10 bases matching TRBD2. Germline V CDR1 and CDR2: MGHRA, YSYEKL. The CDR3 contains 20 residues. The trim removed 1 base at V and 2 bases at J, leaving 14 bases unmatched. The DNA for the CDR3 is TGCGCCAGCAGCCAAGCGGCACAGCGGGGGGGCGTAGGGTCCAAAAACATTCAGTACTTC. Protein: CASSQAAQRGGVGSKNIQYF.

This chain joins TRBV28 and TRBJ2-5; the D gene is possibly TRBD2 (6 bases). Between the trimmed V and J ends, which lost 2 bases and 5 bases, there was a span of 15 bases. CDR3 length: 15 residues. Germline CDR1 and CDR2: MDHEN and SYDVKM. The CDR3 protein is CASSLGAGPGETQYF. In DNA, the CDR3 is TGTGCCAGCAGTTTAGGTGCGGGACCGGGGGAGACCCAGTACTTC.